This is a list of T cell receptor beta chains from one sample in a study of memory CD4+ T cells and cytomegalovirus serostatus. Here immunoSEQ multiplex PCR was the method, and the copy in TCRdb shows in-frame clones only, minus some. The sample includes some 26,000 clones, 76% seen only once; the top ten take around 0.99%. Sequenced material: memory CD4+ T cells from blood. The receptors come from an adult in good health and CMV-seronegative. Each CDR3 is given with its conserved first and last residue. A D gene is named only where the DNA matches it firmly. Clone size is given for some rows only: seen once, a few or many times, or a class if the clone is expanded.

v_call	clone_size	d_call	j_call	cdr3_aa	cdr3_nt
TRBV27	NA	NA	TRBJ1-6	CASRTDRHQPLHF	TGTGCCAGCAGAACAGACAGGCATCAACCCCTCCACTTT
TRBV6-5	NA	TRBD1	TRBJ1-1	CASSGTGGRTEAFF	TGTGCCAGCAGTGGCACAGGGGGGAGGACTGAAGCTTTCTTT
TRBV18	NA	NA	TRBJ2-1	CASSLQGSGEQFF	TGTGCCAGCTCACTACAGGGTTCTGGGGAGCAGTTCTTC
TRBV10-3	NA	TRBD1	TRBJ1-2	CAISDRGENGYTF	TGTGCCATCAGTGACAGGGGGGAGAATGGCTACACCTTC
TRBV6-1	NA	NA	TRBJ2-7	CASSGQDPGLQYF	TGTGCCAGCAGTGGGCAGGACCCCGGTCTCCAGTACTTC
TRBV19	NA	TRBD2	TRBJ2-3	CASSTRTSGDTDTQYF	TGTGCCAGTAGTACCCGGACTAGCGGGGACACAGATACGCAGTATTTT
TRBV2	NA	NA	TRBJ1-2	CASSLDTNYGYTF	TGTGCCAGCAGCCTCGATACTAACTATGGCTACACCTTC
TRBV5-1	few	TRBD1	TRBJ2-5	CASGLTGAAMETQYF	TGCGCCAGCGGATTGACAGGGGCCGCCATGGAGACCCAGTACTTC
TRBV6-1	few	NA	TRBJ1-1	CAIFTVMNTEAFF	TGTGCCATTTTCACAGTCATGAACACTGAAGCTTTCTTT
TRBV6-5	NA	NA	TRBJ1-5	CASSRDQPQHF	TGTGCCAGCAGTCGCGATCAGCCCCAGCATTTT
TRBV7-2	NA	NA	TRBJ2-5	CASSLAGVQETQYF	TGTGCCAGCAGCTTAGCGGGGGTACAAGAGACCCAGTACTTC
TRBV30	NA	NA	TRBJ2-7	CAWSVVGLSYEQYF	TGTGCCTGGAGTGTTGTTGGTCTCTCCTACGAGCAGTACTTC
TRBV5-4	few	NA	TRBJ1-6	CASSLESANSPLHF	TGTGCCAGCAGCTTGGAGTCAGCTAATTCACCCCTCCACTTT
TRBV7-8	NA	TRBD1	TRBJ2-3	CASSARGQDLDTQYF	TGTGCCAGCAGCGCAAGGGGACAGGATCTAGATACGCAGTATTTT
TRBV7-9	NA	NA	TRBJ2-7	CASSPAYEQYF	TGTGCCAGCAGCCCCGCCTACGAGCAGTACTTC
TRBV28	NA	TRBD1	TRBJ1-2	CASSSTRGGYTF	TGTGCCAGCAGTTCCACCAGGGGGGGCTACACCTTC
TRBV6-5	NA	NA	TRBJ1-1	CASGNRVTNTEAFF	TGTGCCAGCGGAAACAGGGTCACCAACACTGAAGCTTTCTTT
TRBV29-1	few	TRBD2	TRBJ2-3	CSVVGLAGDTQYF	TGCAGCGTTGTAGGGCTAGCGGGGGATACGCAGTATTTT
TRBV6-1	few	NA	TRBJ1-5	CASTLKGGLRQPQHF	TGTGCCAGCACTTTAAAGGGGGGGCTTCGGCAGCCCCAGCATTTT
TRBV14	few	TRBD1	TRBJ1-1	CASSQGGSWQGVKNTEAFF	TGTGCCAGCAGCCAAGGAGGTTCTTGGCAGGGGGTGAAGAACACTGAAGCTTTCTTT
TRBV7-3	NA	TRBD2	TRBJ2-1	CASSKTASGGLIDNEQFF	TGTGCCAGCAGCAAAACCGCTAGCGGGGGTCTGATTGACAATGAGCAGTTCTTC
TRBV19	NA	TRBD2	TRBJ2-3	CASRGRGLATDTQYF	TGTGCCAGTAGAGGTAGGGGACTAGCCACAGATACGCAGTATTTT
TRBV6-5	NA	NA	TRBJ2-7	CASSHHSGSEQYF	TGTGCCAGCAGTCATCACTCTGGCAGCGAGCAGTACTTC
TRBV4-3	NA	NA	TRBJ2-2	CASSQENFGELFF	TGCGCCAGCAGCCAAGAAAATTTCGGGGAGCTGTTTTTT
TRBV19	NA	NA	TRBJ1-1	CASVLGGGNTEAFF	TGTGCCAGTGTACTCGGGGGGGGGAACACTGAAGCTTTCTTT
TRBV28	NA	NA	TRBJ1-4	CASSFGGRANEKLFF	TGTGCCAGCAGTTTCGGGGGTAGAGCTAATGAAAAACTGTTTTTT
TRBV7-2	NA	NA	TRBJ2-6	CASNEGGSGANVLTF	TGTGCCAGCAACGAGGGGGGATCTGGGGCCAACGTCCTGACTTTC
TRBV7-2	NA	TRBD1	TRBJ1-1	CASSFQGANTEAFF	TGTGCCAGCAGCTTTCAGGGGGCGAACACTGAAGCTTTCTTT
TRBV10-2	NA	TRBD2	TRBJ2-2	CASHAGLAGVVELFF	TGCGCCAGCCACGCGGGACTAGCGGGAGTGGTGGAGCTGTTTTTT
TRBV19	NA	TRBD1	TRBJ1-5	CASTQGATNQPQHF	TGTGCCAGTACCCAGGGGGCCACCAATCAGCCCCAGCATTTT
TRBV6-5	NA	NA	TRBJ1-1	CASRPDRITEAFF	TGTGCCAGCAGACCCGACAGGATCACTGAAGCTTTCTTT
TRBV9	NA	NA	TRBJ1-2	CASSFDTNYGYTF	TGTGCCAGCAGCTTCGACACAAACTATGGCTACACCTTC
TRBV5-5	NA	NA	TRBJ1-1	CASRTGQLGSTEAFF	TGTGCCAGCAGAACGGGACAACTCGGATCCACTGAAGCTTTCTTT
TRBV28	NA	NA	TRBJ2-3	CASNSPGEPDTQYF	TGTGCCAGCAATTCCCCAGGGGAACCAGATACGCAGTATTTT
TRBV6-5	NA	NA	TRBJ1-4	CASGQPNEKLFF	TGTGCCAGCGGGCAACCTAATGAAAAACTGTTTTTT
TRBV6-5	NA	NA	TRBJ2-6	CASRESSGANVLTF	TGTGCCAGCAGGGAGTCCTCTGGGGCCAACGTCCTGACTTTC
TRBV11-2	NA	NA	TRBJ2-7	CASSIYDQQYF	TGTGCCAGCAGCATTTATGATCAGCAGTACTTC
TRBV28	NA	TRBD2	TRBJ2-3	CASSATAGTSGRALTDTQYF	TGTGCCAGCAGTGCGACAGCCGGGACTAGCGGGAGGGCCCTCACAGATACGCAGTATTTT
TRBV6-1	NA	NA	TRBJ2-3	CASTAYGRSTDTQYF	TGTGCCAGCACTGCCTATGGGCGGAGCACAGATACGCAGTATTTT
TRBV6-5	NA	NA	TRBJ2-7	CASRRYPDTYEQYF	TGTGCCAGCAGACGATATCCGGACACGTACGAGCAGTACTTC
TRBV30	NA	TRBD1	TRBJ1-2	CAWGNTGAQEGYTF	TGTGCCTGGGGTAATACAGGGGCCCAGGAGGGCTACACCTTC
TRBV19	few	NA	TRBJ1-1	CATQGSGTAFF	TGTGCCACCCAAGGGTCGGGAACAGCTTTCTTT
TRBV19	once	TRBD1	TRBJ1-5	CASTGQGGGKPQHF	TGTGCCAGCACGGGACAGGGGGGGGGAAAGCCCCAGCATTTT
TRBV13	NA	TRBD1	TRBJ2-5	CASSLGNRGRGETQYF	TGTGCCAGCAGCTTAGGCAACAGGGGGCGCGGGGAGACCCAGTACTTC
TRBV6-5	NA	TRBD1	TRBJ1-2	CASSSPPGQGGYTF	TGTGCCAGCAGTTCCCCTCCGGGACAGGGTGGCTACACCTTC
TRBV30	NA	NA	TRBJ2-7	CAWSVMGYEQYF	TGTGCCTGGAGTGTAATGGGCTACGAGCAGTACTTC
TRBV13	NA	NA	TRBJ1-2	CASSRRGVYGYTF	TGTGCCAGCAGCCGCAGGGGAGTCTATGGCTACACCTTC
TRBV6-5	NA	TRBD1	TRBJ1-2	CASNPGQGDYGYTF	TGTGCCAGCAACCCGGGACAGGGGGACTATGGCTACACCTTC
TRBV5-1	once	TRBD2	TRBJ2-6	CASSLAGGIGSSGANVLTF	TGCGCCAGCAGCTTGGCGGGGGGGATTGGAAGCTCTGGGGCCAACGTCCTGACTTTC
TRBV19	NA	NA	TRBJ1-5	CASSIHSGPPQHF	TGTGCCAGTAGTATTCACTCCGGTCCGCCCCAGCATTTT
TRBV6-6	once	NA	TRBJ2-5	CASRRETQYF	TGTGCCAGCAGACGAGAGACCCAGTACTTC
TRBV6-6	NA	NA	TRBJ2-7	CATTGTASSYEQYF	TGTGCCACCACCGGGACGGCAAGCTCCTACGAGCAGTACTTC
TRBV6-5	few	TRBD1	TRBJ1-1	CASSLRTGADTEAFF	TGTGCCAGCAGTCTCCGGACAGGGGCGGACACTGAAGCTTTCTTT
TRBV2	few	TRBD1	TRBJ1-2	CASSGGGSLPTNYGYTF	TGTGCCAGCAGTGGAGGGGGCAGTCTACCTACTAACTATGGCTACACCTTC
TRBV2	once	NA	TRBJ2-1	CGTSLQGNNEQFF	TGTGGCACATCACTACAAGGGAACAATGAGCAGTTCTTC
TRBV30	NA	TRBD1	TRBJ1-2	CAWSATTGQGYTF	TGTGCCTGGAGCGCGACGACAGGGCAGGGCTACACCTTC
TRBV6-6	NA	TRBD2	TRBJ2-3	CASSYRLAGKTDTQYF	TGTGCCAGCAGTTACCGACTAGCGGGAAAAACAGATACGCAGTATTTT